This is a list of T cell receptor beta chains from one sample in a study of T cells after yellow fever vaccination. MiXCR, run by TCRdb on the 5' RACE reads, gives a single entry per CDR3 protein. This sample has 200,000 to 300,000 distinct CDR3 sequences, with 5.5% to 8.5% found just once. The sequencing used CD4+ T cells sorted from PBMCs, collected on the day of the yellow fever booster vaccination. The receptors stem from a man aged 25-45 years who received the YFV17D yellow fever vaccine. The CDR3 runs from the conserved cysteine through the conserved F or W. The D gene is left open where the match is weak. Rows give clone size only sometimes, using once, few, many, or a class for an expanded clone.

J: TRBJ2-7
D: -
size: -
V: TRBV28
DNA: TGTGCCAGCAGCGTAGCATACTACGAGCAGTACTTC
CDR3: CASSVAYYEQYF

J: TRBJ1-1
D: TRBD1
size: -
V: TRBV3-1
DNA: TGTGCCAGCAGCCAAGTTGCAGGGGGGGTCGAAGCTTTCTTT
CDR3: CASSQVAGGVEAFF

J: TRBJ1-5
D: -
size: few
V: TRBV20-1
DNA: TGCAGTGCTACCGTGCAGGGGAGCGGCAATCAGCCCCAGCATTTT
CDR3: CSATVQGSGNQPQHF

J: TRBJ1-2
D: -
size: -
V: TRBV12-3/TRBV12-4
DNA: TGTGCCAGCAGTCAAAGGCTCCTTGGGGGCTACACCTTC
CDR3: CASSQRLLGGYTF

J: TRBJ2-7
D: -
size: -
V: TRBV12-3/TRBV12-4
DNA: TGTGCCAGCAGACTAGGTGGGAGACCTCTTTACGAGCAGTACTTC
CDR3: CASRLGGRPLYEQYF

J: TRBJ2-7
D: -
size: many
V: TRBV28
DNA: TGTGCCAGCAGCCAACGACAGAGCTCCTACGAGCAGTACTTC
CDR3: CASSQRQSSYEQYF

J: TRBJ2-1
D: TRBD2
size: many
V: TRBV20-1
DNA: TGCAGTGCTAGCCGACTAGCGGTCTACAATGAGCAGTTCTTC
CDR3: CSASRLAVYNEQFF

J: TRBJ1-6
D: -
size: few
V: TRBV15
DNA: TGTGCCACCAGCAGAGCCGGCCTGAATAATTCACCCCTCCACTTT
CDR3: CATSRAGLNNSPLHF

J: TRBJ2-3
D: TRBD2
size: -
V: TRBV13
DNA: TGTGCCAGCAGCTCGGGACTAGCGGTGAGCACAGATACGCAGTATTTT
CDR3: CASSSGLAVSTDTQYF

J: TRBJ2-1
D: -
size: few
V: TRBV10-3
DNA: TGTGCCATCAGTGAAGGACTGAATGAGCAGTTCTTC
CDR3: CAISEGLNEQFF

J: TRBJ1-5
D: -
size: few
V: TRBV28
DNA: TGTGCCAGCAGGGGCACGGTGAGTCAGCCCCAGCATTTT
CDR3: CASRGTVSQPQHF

J: TRBJ2-7
D: -
size: -
V: TRBV27
DNA: TGTGCCAGCAGTTTATCTCCGATCGGGGGTCTCGAGCAGTACTTC
CDR3: CASSLSPIGGLEQYF

J: TRBJ1-2
D: TRBD1
size: many
V: TRBV29-1
DNA: TGCAGCGTTCGGGCCGACAGGGGGAGCTATGGCTACACCTTC
CDR3: CSVRADRGSYGYTF

J: TRBJ2-7
D: -
size: few
V: TRBV5-4
DNA: TGTGCCAGCAGCTTGGCGATGGGTGCGGGACTGATCTCCTACGAGCAGTACTTC
CDR3: CASSLAMGAGLISYEQYF

J: TRBJ1-1
D: -
size: -
V: TRBV28
DNA: TGTGCCAGCAGTGGGGTTGTTACTGAAGCTTTCTTT
CDR3: CASSGVVTEAFF

J: TRBJ2-2
D: -
size: many
V: TRBV7-3
DNA: TGTGCCAGCAGCTCAACCCATCCCCGTTCCGGGGAGCTGTTTTTT
CDR3: CASSSTHPRSGELFF

J: TRBJ1-5
D: -
size: many
V: TRBV6-1
DNA: TGTGCCAGCAGTCCTCCGGGACATAAGGGTCAGCCCCAGCATTTT
CDR3: CASSPPGHKGQPQHF

J: TRBJ1-1
D: -
size: few
V: TRBV6-6
DNA: TGTGCCAGCAGTTACAGTCCGTACACTGAAGCTTTCTTT
CDR3: CASSYSPYTEAFF

J: TRBJ2-1
D: TRBD2
size: -
V: TRBV28
DNA: TGTGCCAGCAGGAAACCCCCCGGGACTAGCGGAAATGAGCAGTTCTTC
CDR3: CASRKPPGTSGNEQFF

J: TRBJ1-6
D: TRBD1
size: -
V: TRBV7-8
DNA: TGTGCCAGCAGCCCTCAGGGACAGGGATATTCACCCCTCCACTTT
CDR3: CASSPQGQGYSPLHF

J: TRBJ2-1
D: -
size: few
V: TRBV7-9
DNA: TGTGCCAGCAGCCCTCCTCTAAGGATGCGTCCCTACAATGAGCAGTTCTTC
CDR3: CASSPPLRMRPYNEQFF

J: TRBJ2-7
D: -
size: few
V: TRBV12-3/TRBV12-4
DNA: TGTGCCAGCAGCACACCAGGGCTCGGCTACGAGCAGTACTTC
CDR3: CASSTPGLGYEQYF

J: TRBJ2-1
D: -
size: -
V: TRBV9
DNA: TGTGCCAGCAGCGACGGCGGGCGAGTCTACAATGAGCAGTTCTTC
CDR3: CASSDGGRVYNEQFF

J: TRBJ2-2
D: TRBD1
size: -
V: TRBV9
DNA: TGTGCCAGCAAATCCGGGACAGACACCGGGGAGCTGTTTTTT
CDR3: CASKSGTDTGELFF

J: TRBJ1-1
D: TRBD1
size: few
V: TRBV20-1
DNA: TGCAGTGCTAGAAGGGACAGGAACACTGAAGCTTTCTTT
CDR3: CSARRDRNTEAFF

J: TRBJ2-3
D: -
size: many
V: TRBV7-8
DNA: TGTGCCAGCAGCTGGACAGATACGCAGTATTTT
CDR3: CASSWTDTQYF

J: TRBJ1-2
D: -
size: -
V: TRBV11-2
DNA: TGTGCCAGCAGCTTAGAGCCGCCCCCACCCTATGGCTACACCTTC
CDR3: CASSLEPPPPYGYTF

J: TRBJ2-1
D: TRBD2
size: -
V: TRBV18
DNA: TGTGCCAGCTCACGAAAGGGACTAGCGGGAGTTAATGAGCAGTTCTTC
CDR3: CASSRKGLAGVNEQFF

J: TRBJ2-1
D: -
size: few
V: TRBV19
DNA: TGTGCCAGTAGCCAGCGCGTTGGTAGCGGTTACAATGAGCAGTTCTTC
CDR3: CASSQRVGSGYNEQFF

J: TRBJ2-3
D: TRBD2
size: few
V: TRBV7-2
DNA: TGTGCCAGCAGCTCCAGACTAGCGGGAGTTGGGGCAGATACGCAGTATTTT
CDR3: CASSSRLAGVGADTQYF

J: TRBJ2-2
D: TRBD2
size: few
V: TRBV5-4
DNA: TGTGCCAGCAGCTCTAGCGGGAGGGCCGCCGGGGAGCTGTTTTTT
CDR3: CASSSSGRAAGELFF

J: TRBJ2-5
D: TRBD2
size: many
V: TRBV12-3/TRBV12-4
DNA: TGTGCCAGCAGTGCCCTTAGCGGGAGAGGAGAGACCCAGTACTTC
CDR3: CASSALSGRGETQYF

J: TRBJ2-7
D: -
size: many
V: TRBV20-1
DNA: TGCAGTGCTAGCAAGGACTATTACGAGCAGTACTTC
CDR3: CSASKDYYEQYF

J: TRBJ2-7
D: -
size: -
V: TRBV20-1
DNA: TGCAGTGCTAGAGATTGGAGCACGCCTTACTACGAGCAGTACTTC
CDR3: CSARDWSTPYYEQYF

J: TRBJ2-1
D: TRBD2
size: many
V: TRBV27
DNA: TGTGCCAGCTGGGTAGCGGGAGGTTCGGTTGAGCAGTTCTTC
CDR3: CASWVAGGSVEQFF

J: TRBJ2-1
D: TRBD2
size: many
V: TRBV5-1
DNA: TGCGCCAGCAGAATGTGGGTGTCTACTAGCGGGAATGAGCAGTTCTTC
CDR3: CASRMWVSTSGNEQFF

J: TRBJ1-1
D: -
size: few
V: TRBV20-1
DNA: TGCAGTGCTCCCGGTTTAGGCCCGAACACTGAAGCTTTCTTT
CDR3: CSAPGLGPNTEAFF

J: TRBJ1-1
D: -
size: few
V: TRBV5-1
DNA: TGCGCCAGCAGCCCCAGGCCAAATGGGGACACTGAAGCTTTCTTT
CDR3: CASSPRPNGDTEAFF

J: TRBJ2-7
D: -
size: few
V: TRBV20-1
DNA: TGCAGTGCTAGTGATTCCGGGTACGAGCAGTACTTC
CDR3: CSASDSGYEQYF

J: TRBJ2-1
D: TRBD2
size: many
V: TRBV4-2
DNA: TGTGCCAGCAGCCGCGGGACTAGCGGGAGCAATGAGCAGTTCTTC
CDR3: CASSRGTSGSNEQFF

J: TRBJ2-2
D: -
size: few
V: TRBV6-2/TRBV6-3
DNA: TGTGCCAGCAGTTACGTGCGGGGTTCGGACACCGGGGAGCTGTTTTTT
CDR3: CASSYVRGSDTGELFF

J: TRBJ1-2
D: TRBD1
size: many
V: TRBV12-3/TRBV12-4
DNA: TGTGCCAGCAGGGGGACAGGGGCCGTTTTTCCATTCTATGGCTACACCTTC
CDR3: CASRGTGAVFPFYGYTF

J: TRBJ2-3
D: -
size: many
V: TRBV7-9
DNA: TGTGCCAGCAGCTTGGGCCACTCCACAGATACGCAGTATTTT
CDR3: CASSLGHSTDTQYF

J: TRBJ2-2
D: -
size: many
V: TRBV27
DNA: TGTGCCAGCAGTTTGAGGGTGAACACCGGGGAGCTGTTTTTT
CDR3: CASSLRVNTGELFF

J: TRBJ2-1
D: TRBD2
size: many
V: TRBV28
DNA: TGTGCCAGCAGGGGACCTAGCGGGAGGGCCCTCGATGAGCAGTTCTTC
CDR3: CASRGPSGRALDEQFF

J: TRBJ1-1
D: TRBD1
size: many
V: TRBV6-1
DNA: TGTGCCAGCAGCGACAGGGGGCCAGACACTGAAGCTTTCTTT
CDR3: CASSDRGPDTEAFF

J: TRBJ2-1
D: TRBD2
size: -
V: TRBV7-8
DNA: TGTGCCAGCAGCTTAGCCCCGGGACTAGCGGGGGTTCTCTACAATGAGCAGTTCTTC
CDR3: CASSLAPGLAGVLYNEQFF

J: TRBJ2-5
D: -
size: few
V: TRBV7-2
DNA: TGTGCCAGCAGCTTAGGGCAGGGGACGAAGACCCAGTACTTC
CDR3: CASSLGQGTKTQYF

J: TRBJ1-6
D: -
size: few
V: TRBV7-2
DNA: TGTGCCAGCAGCTTATTGGGGGTTCGGAATTCACCCCTCCACTTT
CDR3: CASSLLGVRNSPLHF

J: TRBJ2-3
D: -
size: -
V: TRBV20-1
DNA: TGCAGTGCTTTTACTAGCACAGATACGCAGTATTTT
CDR3: CSAFTSTDTQYF

J: TRBJ1-1
D: TRBD1
size: few
V: TRBV29-1
DNA: TGCAGCGGGGACAGGGGGAACACTGAAGCTTTCTTT
CDR3: CSGDRGNTEAFF

J: TRBJ2-2
D: -
size: many
V: TRBV12-3/TRBV12-4
DNA: TGTGCCAGCAGTCCCGCCCGGGACACGAAGGCCGGGGAGCTGTTTTTT
CDR3: CASSPARDTKAGELFF

J: TRBJ2-7
D: TRBD2
size: -
V: TRBV4-3
DNA: TGCGCCAGCAGCCAAGGTCTAGCGGGACGGTCGCACGAGCAGTACTTC
CDR3: CASSQGLAGRSHEQYF

J: TRBJ2-5
D: -
size: few
V: TRBV11-1
DNA: TGTGCCAGCAGCTTAGGGAGTGCAGAGACCCAGTACTTC
CDR3: CASSLGSAETQYF